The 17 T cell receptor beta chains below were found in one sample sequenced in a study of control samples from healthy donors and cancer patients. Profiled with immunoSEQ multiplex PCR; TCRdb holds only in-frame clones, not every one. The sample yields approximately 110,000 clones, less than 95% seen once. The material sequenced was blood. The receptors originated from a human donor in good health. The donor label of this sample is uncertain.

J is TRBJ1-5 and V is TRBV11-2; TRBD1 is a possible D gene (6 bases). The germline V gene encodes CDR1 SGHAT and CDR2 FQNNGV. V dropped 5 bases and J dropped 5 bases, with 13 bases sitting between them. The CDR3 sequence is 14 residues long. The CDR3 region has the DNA TGTGCCAGCAGCGAAACAGGGTTGTATCAGCCCCAGCATTTT. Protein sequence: CASSETGLYQPQHF.

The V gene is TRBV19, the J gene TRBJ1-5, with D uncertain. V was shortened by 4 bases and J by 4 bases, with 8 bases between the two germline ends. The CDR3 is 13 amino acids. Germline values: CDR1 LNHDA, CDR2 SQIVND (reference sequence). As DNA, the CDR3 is TGTGCCAGTAGTACAGCTCCGAATCAGCCCCAGCATTTT. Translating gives CASSTAPNQPQHF.

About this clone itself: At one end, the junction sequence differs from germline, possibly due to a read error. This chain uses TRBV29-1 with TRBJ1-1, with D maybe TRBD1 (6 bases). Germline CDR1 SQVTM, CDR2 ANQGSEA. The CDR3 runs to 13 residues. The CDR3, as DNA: TGCAGCGCTGAACAGGGTGGGAGGACTGAAGCTTTCTTT. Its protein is CSAEQGGRTEAFF.

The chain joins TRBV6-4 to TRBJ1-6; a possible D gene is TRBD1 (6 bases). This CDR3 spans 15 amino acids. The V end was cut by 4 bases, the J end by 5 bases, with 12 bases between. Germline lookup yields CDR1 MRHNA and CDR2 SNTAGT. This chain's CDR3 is CASSVEAGDNSPLHF. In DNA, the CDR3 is TGTGCCAGCAGTGTGGAGGCAGGGGATAATTCACCCCTCCACTTT.

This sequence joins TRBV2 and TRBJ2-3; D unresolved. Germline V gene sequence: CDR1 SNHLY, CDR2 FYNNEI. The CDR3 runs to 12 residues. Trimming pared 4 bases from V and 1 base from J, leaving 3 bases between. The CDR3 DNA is TGTGCCAGCAGTGCGGGCACAGATACGCAGTATTTT. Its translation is CASSAGTDTQYF.

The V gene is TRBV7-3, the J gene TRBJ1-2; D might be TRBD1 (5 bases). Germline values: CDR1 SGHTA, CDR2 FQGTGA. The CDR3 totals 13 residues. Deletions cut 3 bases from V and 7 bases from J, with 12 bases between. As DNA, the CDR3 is TGTGCCAGCAGCTTTCAGCAGGGTTCTGGCTACACCTTC. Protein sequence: CASSFQQGSGYTF. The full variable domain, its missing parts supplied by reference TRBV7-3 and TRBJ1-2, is GAGVSQTPSNKVTEKGKYVELRCDPISGHTALYWYRQSLGQGPEFLIYFQGTGAADDSGLPNDRFFAVRPEGSVSTLKIQRTERGDSAVYLCASSFQQGSGYTFGSGTRLTVV.

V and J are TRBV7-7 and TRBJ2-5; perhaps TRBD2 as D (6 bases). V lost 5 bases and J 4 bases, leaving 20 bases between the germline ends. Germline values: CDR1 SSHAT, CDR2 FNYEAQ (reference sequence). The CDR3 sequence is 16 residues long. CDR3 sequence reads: CASSQTGASGRETQYF. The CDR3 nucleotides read TGTGCCAGCAGCCAGACCGGGGCGAGCGGGCGAGAGACCCAGTACTTC.

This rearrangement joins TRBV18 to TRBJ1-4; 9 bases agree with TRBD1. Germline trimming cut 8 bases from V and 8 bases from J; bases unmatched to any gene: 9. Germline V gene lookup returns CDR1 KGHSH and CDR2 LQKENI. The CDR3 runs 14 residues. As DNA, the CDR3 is TGTGCCAGCAGCTACGACAGGGGGGAGGAAAAACTGTTTTTT. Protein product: CASSYDRGEEKLFF.

The CDR3 DNA follows: TGTGCCTGGAGTGTACTCATGGAAAACACCATATATTTT. This encodes CAWSVLMENTIYF. The rearrangement links TRBV30 to TRBJ1-3, with no clear D. The germline gives CDR1 GTSNPN, CDR2 SVGIG (reference sequence). This CDR3 has 13 residues. V shed 0 bases and J shed 6 bases, with 9 bases lying between them.

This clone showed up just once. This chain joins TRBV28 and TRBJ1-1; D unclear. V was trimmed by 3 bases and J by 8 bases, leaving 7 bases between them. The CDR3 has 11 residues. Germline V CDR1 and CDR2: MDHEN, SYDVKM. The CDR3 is CASSLAAEAFF. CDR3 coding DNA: TGTGCCAGCAGTTTGGCTGCCGAAGCTTTCTTT. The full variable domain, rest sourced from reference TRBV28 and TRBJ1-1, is DVKVTQSSRYLVKRTGEKVFLECVQDMDHENMFWYRQDPGLGLRLIYFSYDVKMKEKGDIPEGYSVSREKKERFSLILESASTNQTSMYLCASSLAAEAFFGQGTRLTVV.

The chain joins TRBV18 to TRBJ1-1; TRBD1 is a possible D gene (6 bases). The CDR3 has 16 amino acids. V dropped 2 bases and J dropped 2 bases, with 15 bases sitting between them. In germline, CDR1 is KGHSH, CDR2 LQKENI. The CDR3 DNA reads TGTGCCAGCTCACCAATTACAGGGACGGTCAACACTGAAGCTTTCTTT. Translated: CASSPITGTVNTEAFF.

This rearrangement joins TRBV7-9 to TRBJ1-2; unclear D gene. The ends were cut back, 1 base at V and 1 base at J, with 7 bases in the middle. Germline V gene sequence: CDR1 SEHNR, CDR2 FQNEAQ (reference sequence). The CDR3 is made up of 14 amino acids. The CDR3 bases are TGTGCCAGCAGCTTAGACGGGATTAACTATGGCTACACCTTC. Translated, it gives CASSLDGINYGYTF.

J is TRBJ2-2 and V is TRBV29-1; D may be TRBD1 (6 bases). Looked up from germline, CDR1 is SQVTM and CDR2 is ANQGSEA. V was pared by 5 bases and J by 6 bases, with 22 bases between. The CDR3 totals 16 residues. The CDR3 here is CSVYGGHQGFPGELFF. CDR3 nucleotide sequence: TGCAGCGTTTATGGGGGACACCAAGGGTTCCCCGGGGAGCTGTTTTTT.

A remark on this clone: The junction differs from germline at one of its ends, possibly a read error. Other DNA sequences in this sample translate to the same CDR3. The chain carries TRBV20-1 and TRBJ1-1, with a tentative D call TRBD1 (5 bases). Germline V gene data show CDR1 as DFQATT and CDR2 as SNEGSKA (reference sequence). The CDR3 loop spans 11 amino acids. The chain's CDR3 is CSARQNTEAFF. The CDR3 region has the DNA TGCAGTGCTCGACAGAACACTGAGGCTTTCTTT.

The chain's CDR3 is CASSLEDTQYF. DNA of the CDR3: TGTGCCAGCAGCTTGGAAGATACGCAGTATTTT. V is TRBV5-4 and J is TRBJ2-3; D is unresolved. There are 11 residues in the CDR3. Trimming took off 0 bases at V and 5 bases at J, with 1 base between the two ends. Germline V gives CDR1 SGHNT, CDR2 YYREEE (reference sequence).

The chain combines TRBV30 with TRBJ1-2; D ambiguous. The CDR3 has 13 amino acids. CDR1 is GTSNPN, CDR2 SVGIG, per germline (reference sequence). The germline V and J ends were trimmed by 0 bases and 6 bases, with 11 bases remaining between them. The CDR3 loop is CAWSVVRLDGYTF. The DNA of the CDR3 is TGTGCCTGGAGTGTGGTCAGATTGGATGGCTACACCTTC.

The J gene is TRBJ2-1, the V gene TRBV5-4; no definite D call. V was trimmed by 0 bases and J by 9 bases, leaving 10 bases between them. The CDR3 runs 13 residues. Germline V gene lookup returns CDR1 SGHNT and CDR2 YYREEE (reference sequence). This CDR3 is CASSLVVVGEQFF. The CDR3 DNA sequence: TGTGCCAGCAGCTTGGTCGTAGTCGGTGAGCAGTTCTTC.